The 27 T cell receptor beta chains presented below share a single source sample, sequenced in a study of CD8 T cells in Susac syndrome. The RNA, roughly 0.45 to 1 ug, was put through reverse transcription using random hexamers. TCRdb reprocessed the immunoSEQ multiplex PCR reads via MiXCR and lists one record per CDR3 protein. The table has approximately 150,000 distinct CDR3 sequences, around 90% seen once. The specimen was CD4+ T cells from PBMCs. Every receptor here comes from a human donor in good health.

CDR3 sequence (DNA): TGCGCCAGCAGCTTGGACGGGGGGCCCACAGATACGCAGTATTTT. Translated, it gives CASSLDGGPTDTQYF. V and J are TRBV5-1 and TRBJ2-3, with D perhaps TRBD2 (7 bases). The CDR3 runs 15 residues. Trimming took 0 bases from V and 2 from J, leaving 10 bases between them. Germline V lookup: CDR1 SGHRS, CDR2 YFSETQ.

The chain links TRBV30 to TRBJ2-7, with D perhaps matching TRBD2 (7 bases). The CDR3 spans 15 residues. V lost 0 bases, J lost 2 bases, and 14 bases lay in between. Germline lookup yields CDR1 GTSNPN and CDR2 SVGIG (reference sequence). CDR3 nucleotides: TGTGCCTGGAGTGTACAGGGCGGGAGAGCCTACGAGCAGTACTTC. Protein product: CAWSVQGGRAYEQYF.

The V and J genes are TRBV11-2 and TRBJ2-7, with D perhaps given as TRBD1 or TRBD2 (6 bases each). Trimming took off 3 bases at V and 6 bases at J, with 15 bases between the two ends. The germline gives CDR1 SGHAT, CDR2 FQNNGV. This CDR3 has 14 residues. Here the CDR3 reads CASSLIRGGIEQYF. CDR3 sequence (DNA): TGTGCCAGCAGCTTGATCAGGGGAGGTATCGAGCAGTACTTC. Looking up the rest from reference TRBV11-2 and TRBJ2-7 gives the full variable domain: EAGVAQSPRYKIIEKRQSVAFWCNPISGHATLYWYQQILGQGPKLLIQFQNNGVVDDSQLPKDRFSAERLKGVDSTLKIQPAKLEDSAVYLCASSLIRGGIEQYFGPGTRLTVT.

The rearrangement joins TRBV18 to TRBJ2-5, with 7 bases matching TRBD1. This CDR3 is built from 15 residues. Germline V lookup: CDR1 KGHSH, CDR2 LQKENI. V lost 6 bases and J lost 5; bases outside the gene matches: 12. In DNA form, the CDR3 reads TGTGCCAGCTCTCAAAGACAGGGAAGGTTGGAGACCCAGTACTTC. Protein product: CASSQRQGRLETQYF.

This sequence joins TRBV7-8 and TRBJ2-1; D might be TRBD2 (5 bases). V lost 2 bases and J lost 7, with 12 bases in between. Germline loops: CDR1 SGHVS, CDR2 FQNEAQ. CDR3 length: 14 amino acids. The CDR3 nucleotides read TGTGCCAGCAGCTTACGGTCGGGATTTAATGAGCAGTTCTTC. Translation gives CASSLRSGFNEQFF.

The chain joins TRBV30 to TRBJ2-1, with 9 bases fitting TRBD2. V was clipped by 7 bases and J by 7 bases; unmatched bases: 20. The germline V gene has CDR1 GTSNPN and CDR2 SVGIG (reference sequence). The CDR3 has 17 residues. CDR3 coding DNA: TGTGCCTATATAGCGGGGGCCGCCATTCCCGGGTCGAATGAGCAGTTCTTC. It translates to CAYIAGAAIPGSNEQFF.

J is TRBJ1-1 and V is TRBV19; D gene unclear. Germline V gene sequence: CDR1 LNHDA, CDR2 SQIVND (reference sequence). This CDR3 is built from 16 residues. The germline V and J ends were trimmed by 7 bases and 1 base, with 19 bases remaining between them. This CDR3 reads CASTPRGDRGNTEAFF. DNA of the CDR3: TGTGCCAGTACCCCACGCGGGGATCGGGGGAACACTGAAGCTTTCTTT. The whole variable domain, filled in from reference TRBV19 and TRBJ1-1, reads DGGITQSPKYLFRKEGQNVTLSCEQNLNHDAMYWYRQDPGQGLRLIYYSQIVNDFQKGDIAEGYSVSREKKESFPLTVTSAQKNPTAFYLCASTPRGDRGNTEAFFGQGTRLTVV.

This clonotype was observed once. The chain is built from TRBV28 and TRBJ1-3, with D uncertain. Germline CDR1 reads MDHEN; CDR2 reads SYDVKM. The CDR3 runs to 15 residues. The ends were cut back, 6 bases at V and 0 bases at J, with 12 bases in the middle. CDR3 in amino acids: CASSTDTASGNTIYF. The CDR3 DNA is TGTGCCAGCAGCACAGACACAGCCTCTGGAAACACCATATATTTT.

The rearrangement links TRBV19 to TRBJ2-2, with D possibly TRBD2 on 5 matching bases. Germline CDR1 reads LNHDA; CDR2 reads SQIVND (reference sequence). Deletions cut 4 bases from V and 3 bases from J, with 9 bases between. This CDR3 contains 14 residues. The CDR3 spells CASSNAGDTGELFF. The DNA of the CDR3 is TGTGCCAGTAGTAACGCGGGCGACACCGGGGAGCTGTTTTTT.

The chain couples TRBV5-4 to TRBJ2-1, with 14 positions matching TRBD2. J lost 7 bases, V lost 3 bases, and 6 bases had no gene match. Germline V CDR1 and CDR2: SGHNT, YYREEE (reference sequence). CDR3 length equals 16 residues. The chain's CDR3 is CASSYGTSGGPNEQFF. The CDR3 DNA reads TGTGCCAGCAGCTATGGGACTAGCGGGGGACCAAATGAGCAGTTCTTC.

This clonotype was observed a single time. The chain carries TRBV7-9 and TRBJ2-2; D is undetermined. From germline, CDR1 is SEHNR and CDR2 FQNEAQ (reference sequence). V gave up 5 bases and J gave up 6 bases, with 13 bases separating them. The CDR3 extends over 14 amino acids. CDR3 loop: CASSVRARSGELFF. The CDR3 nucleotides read TGTGCCAGCAGCGTCCGGGCCCGATCCGGGGAGCTGTTTTTT.

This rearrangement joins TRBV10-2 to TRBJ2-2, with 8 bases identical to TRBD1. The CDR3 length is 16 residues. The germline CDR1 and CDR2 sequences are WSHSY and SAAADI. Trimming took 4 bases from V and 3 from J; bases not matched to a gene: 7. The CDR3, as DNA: TGCGCCAGCAGTGGCGTAAAGGGACAGGACACCGGGGAGCTGTTTTTT. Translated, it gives CASSGVKGQDTGELFF.

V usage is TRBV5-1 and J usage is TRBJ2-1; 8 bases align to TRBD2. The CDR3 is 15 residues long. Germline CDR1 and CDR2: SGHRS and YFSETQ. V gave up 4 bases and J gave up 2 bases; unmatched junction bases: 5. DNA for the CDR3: TGCGCCAGCAGCCTAGCGGGCCAACCCTACAATGAGCAGTTCTTC. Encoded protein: CASSLAGQPYNEQFF.

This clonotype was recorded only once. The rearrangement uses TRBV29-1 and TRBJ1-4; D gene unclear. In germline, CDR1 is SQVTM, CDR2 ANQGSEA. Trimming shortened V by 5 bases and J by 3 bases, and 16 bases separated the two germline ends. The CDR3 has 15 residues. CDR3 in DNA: TGCAGCGTTTTGGGGAGTCGGTTAGCTAATGAAAAACTGTTTTTT. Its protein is CSVLGSRLANEKLFF.

CDR3 nucleotides: TGCAGTGCAAAAGCGGGGCCCACAGATACGCAGTATTTT. It specifies CSAKAGPTDTQYF. The chain links TRBV20-1 to TRBJ2-3, with 7 nucleotides matching TRBD2. Germline V gene lookup returns CDR1 DFQATT and CDR2 SNEGSKA (reference sequence). CDR3 length equals 13 residues. Trimming took 6 bases from V and 2 from J; bases not matched to a gene: 5.

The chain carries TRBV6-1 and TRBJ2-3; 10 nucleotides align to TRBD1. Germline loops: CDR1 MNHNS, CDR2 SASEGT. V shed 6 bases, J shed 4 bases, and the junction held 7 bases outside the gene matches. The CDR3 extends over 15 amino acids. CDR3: CASSRTGGLADTQYF. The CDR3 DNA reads TGTGCCAGCAGCCGGACAGGGGGTCTTGCAGATACGCAGTATTTT.

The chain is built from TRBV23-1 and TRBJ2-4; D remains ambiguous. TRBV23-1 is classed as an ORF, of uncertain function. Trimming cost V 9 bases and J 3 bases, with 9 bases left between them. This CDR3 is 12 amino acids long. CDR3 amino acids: CARAVVKNIQYF. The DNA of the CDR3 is TGCGCCAGGGCGGTCGTCAAAAACATTCAGTACTTC.

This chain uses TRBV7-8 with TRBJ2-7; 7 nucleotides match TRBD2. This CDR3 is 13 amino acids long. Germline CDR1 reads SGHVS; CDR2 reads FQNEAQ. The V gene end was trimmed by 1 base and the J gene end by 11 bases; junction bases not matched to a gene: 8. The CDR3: CASSLELAKYKYF. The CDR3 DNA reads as TGTGCCAGCAGCTTAGAACTAGCGAAATATAAGTACTTC.

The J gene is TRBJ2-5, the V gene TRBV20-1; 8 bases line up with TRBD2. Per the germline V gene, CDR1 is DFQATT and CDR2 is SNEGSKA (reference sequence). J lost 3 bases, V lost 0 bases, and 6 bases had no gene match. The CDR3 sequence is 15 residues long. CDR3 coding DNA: TGCAGTGCTAGAGATGTTACTAGCGGAGAAGAGACCCAGTACTTC. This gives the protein CSARDVTSGEETQYF.

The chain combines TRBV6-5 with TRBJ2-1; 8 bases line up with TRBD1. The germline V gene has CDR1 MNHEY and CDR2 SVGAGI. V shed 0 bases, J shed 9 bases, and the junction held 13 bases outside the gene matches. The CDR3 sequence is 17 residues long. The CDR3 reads CASSYSIRGRRAGEQFF. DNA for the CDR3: TGTGCCAGCAGTTACTCGATCAGGGGGCGCCGGGCGGGTGAGCAGTTCTTC.

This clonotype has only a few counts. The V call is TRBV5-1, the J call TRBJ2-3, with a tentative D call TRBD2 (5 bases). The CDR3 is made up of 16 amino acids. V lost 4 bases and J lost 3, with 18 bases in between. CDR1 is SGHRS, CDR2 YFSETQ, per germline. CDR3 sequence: CASSGSGGFRTDTQYF. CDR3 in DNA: TGCGCCAGCAGCGGTTCGGGCGGGTTCAGGACAGATACGCAGTATTTT. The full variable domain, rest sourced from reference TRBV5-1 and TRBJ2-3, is KAGVTQTPRYLIKTRGQQVTLSCSPISGHRSVSWYQQTPGQGLQFLFEYFSETQRNKGNFPGRFSGRQFSNSRSEMNVSTLELGDSALYLCASSGSGGFRTDTQYFGPGTRLTVL.

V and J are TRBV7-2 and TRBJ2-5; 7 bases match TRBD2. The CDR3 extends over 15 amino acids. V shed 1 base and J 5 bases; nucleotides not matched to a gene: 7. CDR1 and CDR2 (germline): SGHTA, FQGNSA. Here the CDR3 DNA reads TGTGCCAGCAGCTTAGACGCGGGGGTAAGGGAGACCCAGTACTTC. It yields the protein CASSLDAGVRETQYF.

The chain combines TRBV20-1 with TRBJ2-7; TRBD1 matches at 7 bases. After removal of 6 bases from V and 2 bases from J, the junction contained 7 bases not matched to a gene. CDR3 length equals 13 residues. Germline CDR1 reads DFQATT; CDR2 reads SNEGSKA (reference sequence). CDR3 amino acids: CSAKTGNTYEQYF. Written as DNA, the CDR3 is TGCAGTGCAAAGACAGGGAATACCTACGAGCAGTACTTC.

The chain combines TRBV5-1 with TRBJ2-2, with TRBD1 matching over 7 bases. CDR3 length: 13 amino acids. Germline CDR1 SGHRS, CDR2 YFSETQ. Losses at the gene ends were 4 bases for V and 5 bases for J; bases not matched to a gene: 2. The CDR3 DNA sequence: TGCGCCAGCAGCGAACAGGGGACCGGGGAGCTGTTTTTT. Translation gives CASSEQGTGELFF.

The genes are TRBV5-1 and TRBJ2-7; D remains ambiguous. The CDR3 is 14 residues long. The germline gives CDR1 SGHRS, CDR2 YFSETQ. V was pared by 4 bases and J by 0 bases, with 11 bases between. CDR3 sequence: CASSLELSSYEQYF. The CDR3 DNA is TGCGCCAGCAGCCTGGAGTTGAGCTCCTACGAGCAGTACTTC.

The CDR3: CASSYRGTGTSTDTQYF. The DNA of the CDR3 is TGTGCCAGCAGTTACCGGGGGACAGGGACTAGCACAGATACGCAGTATTTT. V and J are TRBV6-2 or TRBV6-3 and TRBJ2-3, with 9 bases fitting TRBD1. J was trimmed by 0 bases and V by 2 bases; bases with no gene match: 6. Germline-derived CDR1 and CDR2 are MNHEY and SVGEGT. The CDR3 extends over 17 amino acids.

The CDR3 DNA follows: TGTGCCAGCAGCCGCGGGGGGGCCTACACCGGGGAGCTGTTTTTT. Translated: CASSRGGAYTGELFF. The rearrangement joins TRBV11-2 to TRBJ2-2, with 9 bases lining up with TRBD2. The junction had 4 bases not matched to a gene; V was cut back by 5 bases and J by 3 bases. The germline gives CDR1 SGHAT, CDR2 FQNNGV. The CDR3 sequence is 15 residues long. The whole variable domain, remainder taken from reference TRBV11-2 and TRBJ2-2, is EAGVAQSPRYKIIEKRQSVAFWCNPISGHATLYWYQQILGQGPKLLIQFQNNGVVDDSQLPKDRFSAERLKGVDSTLKIQPAKLEDSAVYLCASSRGGAYTGELFFGEGSRLTVL.